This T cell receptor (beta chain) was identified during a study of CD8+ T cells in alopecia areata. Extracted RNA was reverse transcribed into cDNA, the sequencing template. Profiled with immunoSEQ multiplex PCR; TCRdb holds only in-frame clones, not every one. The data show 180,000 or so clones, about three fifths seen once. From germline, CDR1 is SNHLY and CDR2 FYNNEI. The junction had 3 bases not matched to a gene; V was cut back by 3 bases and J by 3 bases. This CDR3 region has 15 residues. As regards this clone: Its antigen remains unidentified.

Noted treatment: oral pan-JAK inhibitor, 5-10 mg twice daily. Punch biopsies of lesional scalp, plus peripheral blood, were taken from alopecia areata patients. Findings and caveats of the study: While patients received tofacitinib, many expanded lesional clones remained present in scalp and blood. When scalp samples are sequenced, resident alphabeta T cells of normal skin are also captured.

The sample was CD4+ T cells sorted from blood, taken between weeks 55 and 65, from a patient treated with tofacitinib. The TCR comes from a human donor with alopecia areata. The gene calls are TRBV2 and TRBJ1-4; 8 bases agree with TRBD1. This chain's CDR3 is CASSEIRGPNEKLFF. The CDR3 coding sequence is TGTGCCAGCAGTGAGATCAGGGGGCCTAATGAAAAACTGTTTTTT.